Listed here is a single TCR beta chain. Its target is unknown. The length of the CDR3 is 16 residues. Germline assignment: CDR1 SGDLS and CDR2 YYNGEE. The trim removed 4 bases at V and 1 base at J, leaving 7 bases unmatched. The data originate from a study of PD-1 blockade in mismatch repair-deficient tumors. Study-wide context: All were previously treated, progressing patients with about twelve mismatch repair-deficient cancer types. Findings of the study overall: Tumor-resident clones, often absent from pretreatment blood, expanded after pembrolizumab and then contracted.

Only in-frame clones appear in the TCRdb table, and some are missing; sequencing was by immunoSEQ multiplex PCR. The sample includes about 68,000 clones, around four fifths of them seen just once. Every patient had mismatch repair deficiency by PCR or immunohistochemistry. TCRs were sequenced from a few patients responding to pembrolizumab. The clonotype was recovered from an adult with mismatch repair-deficient cancer. This sequence joins TRBV9 and TRBJ2-5, with TRBD2 matching over 10 bases. Sequenced here: peripheral blood, sampled 2 weeks after starting pembrolizumab. DNA for the CDR3: TGTGCCAGCAGCTCCCGGACTAGCGGCAGCCAAGAGACCCAGTACTTC. This translates into CASSSRTSGSQETQYF.